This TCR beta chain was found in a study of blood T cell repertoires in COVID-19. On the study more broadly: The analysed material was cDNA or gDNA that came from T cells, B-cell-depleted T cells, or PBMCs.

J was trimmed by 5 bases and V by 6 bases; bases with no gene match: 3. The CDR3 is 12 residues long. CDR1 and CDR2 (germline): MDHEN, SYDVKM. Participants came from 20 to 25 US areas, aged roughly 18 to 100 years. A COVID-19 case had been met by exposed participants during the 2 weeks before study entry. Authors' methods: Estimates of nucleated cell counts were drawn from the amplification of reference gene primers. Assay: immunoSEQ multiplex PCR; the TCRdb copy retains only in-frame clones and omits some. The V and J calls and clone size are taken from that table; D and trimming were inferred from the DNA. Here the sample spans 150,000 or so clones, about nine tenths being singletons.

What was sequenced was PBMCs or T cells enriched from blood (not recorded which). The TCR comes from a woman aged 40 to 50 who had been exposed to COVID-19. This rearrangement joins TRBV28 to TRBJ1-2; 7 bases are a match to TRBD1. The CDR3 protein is CASRTGLYGYTF. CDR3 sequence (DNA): TGTGCCAGCAGGACAGGGTTATATGGCTACACCTTC.